This T cell receptor (beta chain) appears in the sequencing data of a study of T cells in Graves' hyperthyroidism and ophthalmopathy. The CDR3 regions of TCR beta were amplified from RNA transcripts. The HTBI primer set drove a first-round RT-PCR of the TCR CDR3. MiXCR was run by TCRdb on the multiplex PCR reads, yielding one entry per CDR3 protein. The repertoire holds about 610,000 distinct CDR3 sequences, with just over 45% as singletons. Deletions cut 6 bases from V and 3 bases from J, with 17 bases between. The germline V gene encodes CDR1 SEHNR and CDR2 FQNEAQ (reference sequence). CDR3 length equals 15 residues. This clonotype has just a few counts. Patients were aged 18 to 65, had disease duration under 2 months, and had newly diagnosed hyperthyroidism.

This sequence joins TRBV7-9 and TRBJ1-2; D unclear. The sequence came from a woman between 18 and 30 years old with Graves' hyperthyroidism. Sequencing used peripheral blood or thyroid tissue (not recorded which). The CDR3 here is CASSQTQTGDYGYTF. The CDR3 region has the DNA TGTGCCAGCAGTCAGACCCAGACCGGGGACTATGGCTACACCTTC.